This T cell receptor beta chain is drawn from a study of blood T cells in healthy people across ages (dated by TCRdb to 2015 to 2017). For the study in its entirety: In model experiments, template switching captured about one uniquely barcoded TCR beta cDNA molecule for every two T cells. To track age-related changes in TCR beta repertoire diversity, the study relied on deep sequencing normalized with unique cDNA molecular identifiers. The donors were split into four age groups: young (average about 15 years), middle-aged (roughly 42), aged (about 56) and long-lived (roughly 77). For two donors (one aged 18 to 30 and one aged 80 or older), the study analyzed two additional independent replicas of 1 million unique cDNA reads from the same blood draw. Results the study describes overall, beyond this receptor: Observed TCR beta diversity per million T cells fell roughly linearly with age, and a significant reduction was already apparent by age around 40. Compared with the aged group, the long-lived group had more naive CD4+ T cells, fewer expanded clones and increased TCR diversity, suggesting age selection. There was a strong correlation between observed TCR beta diversity and the percentage of naive T cells measured by flow cytometry. Because donor CMV infection status was unknown, age-related changes in expanded clonotypes were potentially confounded. Estimates of total diversity from one million sequenced T cells were regarded as lower bounds and underestimates. Since profiling was done on bulk unsorted PBMCs, naive and antigen-experienced compartments could not be conclusively compared.

Library preparation used 5' RACE. Sequencing instrument: Illumina HiSeq 2500. A second roughly 7 to 12 cycle PCR used a sample-barcoded 5' primer and a J-beta primer mix. A template-switch 5' adaptor carrying 12 random nucleotides introduced a unique molecular identifier onto each TCR beta cDNA molecule. At least 3 million CDR3-containing paired-end reads were obtained from each sample. First-strand cDNA synthesis was performed from all RNA using the Mint cDNA synthesis kit, with priming by a TRBC-specific oligonucleotide. Following uracil-DNA glycosylase treatment, a first 18-cycle PCR with universal primers M1SS and BC2_uni_R was performed on all cDNA. Regarding the original processing steps: Each sample was normalized by randomly selecting 1 million high-quality reads, each carrying a distinct molecular identifier. Reads with shared molecular identifiers were discarded instead of being binned into consensus sequences. MiTCR, set to a Q25 quality threshold and the strictest error-elimination algorithm, was used for CDR3 identification, clonotype clustering and error correction. A nonparametric unseen species model with Euler transformation was used to estimate lower-bound total TCR beta diversity. The public reads were reprocessed in TCRdb via fastp at Q25 and MiXCR, keeping in-frame beta chains. Entries that share a CDR3 protein sequence are merged under the most common genes and DNA. Here the V and J calls rest on TCRdb's processing, not on the authors' analysis. This sample has more than 1,000,000 distinct CDR3 sequences in its table, and around 27% of those were observed once. About 0.69% of the sample lies in the top ten.

CDR1 and CDR2 (SEHNR, FQNEAQ) derive from the germline V gene (reference sequence). For this chain, trimming is 5 bases at the V end and 9 bases at the J end, and the number of junction bases without a gene match is 7. Counted from cysteine to phenylalanine, this CDR3 has 13 amino acids. Only the CDR3 region is kept as DNA, spanning 39 bases read in frame from base 1. Donors were a few dozen systemically healthy Caucasian individuals from Russia aged roughly 6 to 90 years. Each donor gave 8.5 to 10 milliliters of peripheral blood, collected into EDTA-treated Vacutainer tubes. Ficoll-Paque density-gradient centrifugation was used to isolate PBMCs, with at least 6 million obtained per sample. Total RNA, at least 5 micrograms per sample, was extracted from PBMCs with Trizol reagent. Naive CD45RAhigh/CD27high T cell percentages were measured by flow cytometry on a PBMC aliquot from every donor. This clonotype has only a few counts. The antigen this receptor binds is unknown. No base quality values were provided; no much bigger clone lies one nucleotide off.

The same specimen was also included in a second study, on T cells of mothers and their children. That second report states: The donors were nine systemically healthy Caucasian individuals, made up of three mothers and their six children. cDNA synthesis consumed the entire amount of extracted RNA, loaded at approximately 1.6 ug RNA in each 15 ul reaction. In the second PCR, the M1S primer added sample barcodes and 2-4 random nucleotides. Over 8 million TCR beta CDR3 reads came from each mother, compared with approximately 2.8 million reads from each child. TCR recombination output is similarly shaped by thymic selection in related and unrelated pairs, with a minor effect exerted by inherited differences. Normalized repertoire overlap was always found to be slightly, but never significantly, higher in related mother-child pairs than in unrelated mother-child pairs. Persistent microchimeric T cell clones were not detected, at a sensitivity of 85 to 100 clones per million clonotypes. Deep NGS was used in the study to compare the TCR beta repertoires of mothers and children and to look for features that separate related mother-child pairs from unrelated individuals. The mean age was roughly 36 +/- 4 years for the mothers and approximately 11 +/- 4 years for the children. After adapter ligation with NEBNext reagents, the libraries were sequenced on Illumina HiSeq 2000 with 100+100 nt paired-end reads. To avoid cross-contamination, the mother libraries and the child libraries were prepared a month apart and sequenced in separate runs. Between about 500,000 and 2,300,000 distinct TCR beta clonotypes were identified per donor. Naive TCR beta clonotypes were estimated from low-frequency clonotypes matched to each donor's FACS-determined naive share, without sorting.

The TCR was taken from a girl aged 2 to 9 in good health. The V and J segments used are TRBV7-9 and TRBJ2-1, with 7 junctional bases fitting TRBD2. Sample: blood. The base sequence is TGTGCCAGCAGCACCGTGGGCGGGGGTGAGCAGTTCTTC. Translated, this is CASSTVGGGEQFF.